Listed below are T cell receptor beta chains from one sample, sequenced in a study of cytomegalovirus exposure and HLA in healthy donors. Produced via immunoSEQ multiplex PCR; TCRdb's table is partial and in-frame only. The data show some 99,000 clones, 75% to 80% seen once. The sample consisted of PBMCs. These TCRs come from a female donor in good health and CMV-seronegative. CDR3s include the opening cysteine and the closing phenylalanine or tryptophan. A D gene is named only where the DNA matches it firmly. Clone size is not always given. Where it is, it says once, few, many or a class for expanded clones.

>NA|TRBJ2-3|TRBD2|TRBV19
CASRRLAGPTDTQYF
TGTGCCAGTAGGAGACTAGCGGGACCAACAGATACGCAGTATTTT
>NA|TRBJ2-7|NA|TRBV18
CASSPNTGSYEQYF
TGTGCCAGCTCACCAAATACAGGGTCCTACGAGCAGTACTTC
>few|TRBJ2-3|NA|TRBV5-1
CASSYDSGTDTQYF
TGCGCCAGCAGCTACGACAGTGGTACAGATACGCAGTATTTT
>NA|TRBJ2-1|TRBD2|TRBV9
CASSGLGGTPYNEQFF
TGTGCCAGCAGCGGTCTCGGGGGGACCCCCTACAATGAGCAGTTCTTC
>NA|TRBJ1-2|TRBD1|TRBV27
CASSLSPGGFYGYTF
TGTGCCAGCAGTTTATCCCCAGGGGGCTTCTATGGCTACACCTTC
>NA|TRBJ2-1|NA|TRBV6-1
CASSEANYLAEGAYNEQFF
TGTGCCAGCAGTGAAGCGAATTACTTAGCGGAGGGGGCATACAATGAGCAGTTCTTC
>NA|TRBJ2-6|NA|TRBV4-3
CASSQDPRSGANVLTF
TGCGCCAGCAGCCAAGATCCGCGCTCTGGGGCCAACGTCCTGACTTTC
>few|TRBJ2-1|NA|TRBV7-6
CASTFSGPTFNEQFF
TGTGCCAGCACCTTTAGCGGCCCCACCTTCAATGAGCAGTTCTTC
>NA|TRBJ2-1|NA|TRBV13
CASSLRGPSSYNEQFF
TGTGCCAGCAGCTTACGCGGCCCAAGCTCCTACAATGAGCAGTTCTTC
>NA|TRBJ2-3|NA|TRBV7-3
CASSTGDTQYF
TGTGCCAGCAGTACAGGAGATACGCAGTATTTT
>NA|TRBJ1-1|TRBD1|TRBV19
CASSLSLGQGMNTEAFF
TGTGCCAGTAGCCTCTCCCTTGGACAGGGGATGAACACTGAAGCTTTCTTT
>NA|TRBJ1-2|TRBD1|TRBV27
CASRPDRFNYGYTF
TGTGCCAGCAGACCGGACAGGTTTAACTATGGCTACACCTTC
>NA|TRBJ1-3|TRBD1|TRBV30
CAWSIGGSGNTIYF
TGTGCCTGGAGTATAGGGGGCAGTGGAAACACCATATATTTT
>NA|TRBJ1-2|TRBD1|TRBV28
CASSFPPGQGSYTF
TGCGCCAGCAGTTTCCCACCGGGACAGGGGAGCTACACCTTC
>NA|TRBJ2-7|NA|TRBV9
CASSGAPGAGLYEQYF
TGTGCCAGCAGCGGGGCCCCAGGGGCGGGTCTATACGAGCAGTACTTC
>NA|TRBJ2-7|NA|TRBV11-1
CASSSFLQGYEQYF
TGTGCCAGCAGCTCTTTCTTACAGGGCTACGAGCAGTACTTC
>NA|TRBJ1-1|NA|TRBV6-5
CASSGPGEAFF
TGTGCCAGCAGTGGGCCCGGTGAAGCTTTCTTT
>NA|TRBJ2-5|TRBD2|TRBV9
CASSGGPGLRRETQYF
TGTGCCAGCAGTGGAGGGCCGGGACTACGACGGGAGACCCAGTACTTC
>NA|TRBJ1-5|TRBD1|TRBV18
CASSAGQGIRNQPQHF
TGTGCCAGCTCGGCGGGACAGGGGATTCGGAATCAGCCCCAGCATTTT
>NA|TRBJ1-4|TRBD1|TRBV7-2
CASSLVGTATNEKLFF
TGTGCCAGCAGCTTAGTAGGGACAGCAACTAATGAAAAACTGTTTTTT
>NA|TRBJ2-1|NA|TRBV19
CASSAQLSYSEQFF
TGTGCCAGTAGTGCCCAGTTGTCCTACAGTGAGCAGTTCTTC
>NA|TRBJ2-7|TRBD1|TRBV19
CASSIGTGLAEQYF
TGTGCCAGTAGTATCGGGACAGGGTTAGCCGAGCAGTACTTC
>NA|TRBJ2-1|NA|TRBV5-5
CASSPFGVMGNEQFF
TGTGCCAGCAGCCCCTTTGGAGTAATGGGCAATGAGCAGTTCTTC
>once|TRBJ1-4|NA|TRBV6-5
CASSYRERANEKLFF
TGTGCCAGCAGTTACCGGGAGAGGGCTAATGAAAAACTGTTTTTT
>NA|TRBJ1-2|NA|TRBV7-8
CASSSPWTADSGGYTF
TGTGCCAGCAGCTCACCCTGGACGGCGGATTCGGGAGGCTACACCTTC
>NA|TRBJ1-2|NA|TRBV14
CAGSPSLNGYTF
TGTGCCGGCAGTCCTTCACTCAATGGCTACACCTTC
>NA|TRBJ2-2|TRBD1|TRBV5-1
CASSSNQGAVTGELFF
TGCGCCAGCAGCTCCAATCAGGGGGCAGTCACCGGGGAGCTGTTTTTT